The rows below give T cell receptor beta chains drawn from one sample of a study of T cell changes during pregnancy in multiple sclerosis. TCRdb's table, derived via immunoSEQ multiplex PCR, lists solely in-frame clones and lacks some. The table shows 40,000 to 60,000 clones, with about nine tenths occurring only once. Source: peripheral blood, taken in the first trimester of pregnancy. These receptors all come from a female donor in good health, enrolled as a control in a pregnancy study. The CDR3 runs from the conserved cysteine through the conserved F or W. The order of the fields is V gene, clone size, D gene, J gene, CDR3 protein, CDR3 DNA. The D gene is left open where the match is weak. Size values are once, few and many counts, or a class for expanded clones, and some rows have none.

v_call: TRBV5-1; clone_size: .; d_call: TRBD2; j_call: TRBJ2-3; cdr3_aa: CASSRLAGGLDSTAPPYTQYF; cdr3_nt: TGCGCCAGCAGTAGACTAGCGGGAGGGCTGGACTCAACTGCTCCTCCTTATACGCAGTATTTT
v_call: TRBV5-1; clone_size: .; d_call: .; j_call: TRBJ1-2; cdr3_aa: CASSPETAQGYTF; cdr3_nt: TGCGCCAGCAGCCCGGAGACGGCCCAGGGCTACACCTTC
v_call: TRBV14; clone_size: once; d_call: .; j_call: TRBJ2-7; cdr3_aa: CASSQGTRVYEQYF; cdr3_nt: TGTGCCAGCAGCCAAGGTACCCGAGTCTACGAGCAGTACTTC
v_call: TRBV10-3; clone_size: .; d_call: .; j_call: TRBJ1-1; cdr3_aa: CAISESKLNTEAFF; cdr3_nt: TGTGCCATCAGTGAGTCAAAGCTTAACACTGAAGCTTTCTTT
v_call: TRBV6-1; clone_size: .; d_call: TRBD1; j_call: TRBJ1-1; cdr3_aa: CASGRDRGGTEAFF; cdr3_nt: TGTGCCAGCGGGAGGGACAGGGGAGGCACTGAAGCTTTCTTT
v_call: TRBV5-4; clone_size: once; d_call: TRBD2; j_call: TRBJ2-3; cdr3_aa: CASSLYAGGFTDTQYF; cdr3_nt: TGTGCCAGCAGCTTGTATGCGGGGGGATTCACAGATACGCAGTATTTT
v_call: TRBV5-1; clone_size: .; d_call: TRBD1; j_call: TRBJ1-1; cdr3_aa: CASSLDGQVNTEAFF; cdr3_nt: TGCGCCAGCAGCTTGGATGGACAGGTTAACACTGAAGCTTTCTTT
v_call: TRBV19; clone_size: .; d_call: TRBD1; j_call: TRBJ1-2; cdr3_aa: CASSSRQGGNYGYTF; cdr3_nt: TGTGCCAGTAGTTCACGACAGGGGGGTAACTATGGCTACACCTTC
v_call: TRBV5-4; clone_size: .; d_call: TRBD1; j_call: TRBJ1-1; cdr3_aa: CASSSDRGREQTEAFF; cdr3_nt: TGTGCCAGCAGCTCGGACAGGGGGCGCGAACAGACTGAAGCTTTCTTT
v_call: TRBV28; clone_size: .; d_call: .; j_call: TRBJ1-1; cdr3_aa: CASSLGRGDTEAFF; cdr3_nt: TGTGCCAGCAGTTTAGGACGGGGGGACACTGAAGCTTTCTTT
v_call: TRBV6-1; clone_size: .; d_call: TRBD1; j_call: TRBJ1-1; cdr3_aa: CASSESRTGNTNTEAFF; cdr3_nt: TGTGCCAGCAGTGAGTCACGGACAGGGAATACGAACACTGAAGCTTTCTTT
v_call: TRBV11-2; clone_size: few; d_call: TRBD1; j_call: TRBJ2-4; cdr3_aa: CASSLNRGRNIQYF; cdr3_nt: TGTGCCAGCAGCTTAAACAGGGGAAGAAACATTCAGTACTTC